Listed below are T cell receptor beta chains from one sample, sequenced in a study of shared clonotypes between healthy human individuals. TCRdb's table, derived via immunoSEQ multiplex PCR, lists solely in-frame clones and lacks some. The profile shows about a million clones, under 80% of them singletons. The sequencing sample was made of memory CD4+ T cells sorted from blood. These receptor sequences come from a man younger than 35 in good health. The CDR3 runs from the conserved cysteine through the conserved F or W. A D gene is named only where the DNA matches it firmly. Rows give clone size only sometimes, using once, few, many, or a class for an expanded clone.

D: NA
J: TRBJ2-7
V: TRBV7-2
size: NA
CDR3: CASSSYPGKTYEQYF
DNA: TGTGCCAGCAGCTCATACCCGGGAAAGACCTACGAGCAGTACTTC

D: TRBD1
J: TRBJ1-2
V: TRBV25-1
size: once
CDR3: CASTLTGISGYTF
DNA: TGTGCCAGCACCTTGACAGGGATCTCTGGCTACACCTTC

D: TRBD1
J: TRBJ1-1
V: TRBV5-6
size: NA
CDR3: CASSLVGGVTEAFF
DNA: TGTGCCAGCAGCTTAGTAGGGGGCGTAACTGAAGCTTTCTTT

D: TRBD1
J: TRBJ1-2
V: TRBV7-9
size: NA
CDR3: CASSDRGLDGYTF
DNA: TGTGCCAGCAGTGACAGGGGGCTTGATGGCTACACCTTC

D: NA
J: TRBJ1-2
V: TRBV30
size: NA
CDR3: CAWSVKGRDGYTF
DNA: TGTGCCTGGAGTGTAAAGGGGAGGGATGGCTACACCTTC

D: NA
J: TRBJ1-1
V: TRBV30
size: few
CDR3: CAWIENMNTEAFF
DNA: TGTGCCTGGATAGAAAATATGAACACTGAAGCTTTCTTT

D: NA
J: TRBJ2-1
V: TRBV6-6
size: few
CDR3: CASSYRRLVDEQFF
DNA: TGTGCCAGCAGTTACCGCCGTTTGGTGGATGAGCAGTTCTTC

D: TRBD1
J: TRBJ1-5
V: TRBV19
size: NA
CDR3: CASSRDRGTGVPSPQHF
DNA: TGTGCCAGTAGCCGGGATCGAGGGACAGGGGTTCCTTCGCCCCAGCATTTT

D: NA
J: TRBJ1-2
V: TRBV25-1
size: NA
CDR3: CASSGEWAQTDYGYTF
DNA: TGTGCCAGCAGTGGGGAATGGGCCCAGACAGACTATGGCTACACCTTC

D: NA
J: TRBJ2-1
V: TRBV6-4
size: NA
CDR3: CASSDSPATRNEQFF
DNA: TGTGCCAGCAGTGACTCGCCGGCAACCCGCAATGAGCAGTTCTTC

D: TRBD1
J: TRBJ1-1
V: TRBV27
size: NA
CDR3: CASRTRQGRDTEAFF
DNA: TGTGCCAGCAGAACCCGACAGGGGCGGGACACTGAAGCTTTCTTT

D: NA
J: TRBJ2-1
V: TRBV7-3
size: NA
CDR3: CASGGRYNEQFF
DNA: TGTGCCAGCGGGGGGCGTTACAATGAGCAGTTCTTC

D: NA
J: TRBJ1-1
V: TRBV5-8
size: NA
CDR3: CASSLDGVTNTEAFF
DNA: TGTGCCAGCAGCTTGGATGGGGTTACGAACACTGAAGCTTTCTTT

D: NA
J: TRBJ1-3
V: TRBV30
size: NA
CDR3: CAWRVPGTQGNTIYF
DNA: TGTGCCTGGAGAGTCCCCGGGACGCAAGGAAACACCATATATTTT

D: NA
J: TRBJ1-1
V: TRBV11-3
size: NA
CDR3: CASSLGGNTEAFF
DNA: TGTGCCAGCAGCTTAGGGGGTAACACTGAAGCTTTCTTT

D: NA
J: TRBJ1-5
V: TRBV5-6
size: NA
CDR3: CASSLGGGAWDQPQHF
DNA: TGTGCCAGCAGCCTTGGGGGTGGGGCCTGGGATCAGCCCCAGCATTTT

D: NA
J: TRBJ2-3
V: TRBV2
size: NA
CDR3: CASSEALQDTQYF
DNA: TGTGCCAGCAGTGAAGCGCTGCAAGATACGCAGTATTTT

D: NA
J: TRBJ2-3
V: TRBV28
size: NA
CDR3: CASSPWDRTKITDTQYF
DNA: TGTGCCAGCAGTCCATGGGACCGTACAAAAATCACAGATACGCAGTATTTT

D: TRBD1
J: TRBJ2-7
V: TRBV10-3
size: once
CDR3: CAISQSDLPGQGYEQYF
DNA: TGTGCCATCAGTCAGTCCGACCTTCCGGGACAGGGTTACGAGCAGTACTTC

D: NA
J: TRBJ2-5
V: TRBV18
size: NA
CDR3: CASSGAETQYF
DNA: TGTGCCAGCTCGGGGGCAGAGACCCAGTACTTC

D: NA
J: TRBJ1-4
V: TRBV11-2
size: few
CDR3: CASSLGVEEKLFF
DNA: TGTGCCAGCAGCTTAGGGGTCGAGGAAAAACTGTTTTTT

D: NA
J: TRBJ2-3
V: TRBV18
size: NA
CDR3: CASSPQGFTDTQYF
DNA: TGTGCCAGCTCACCACAGGGGTTTACAGATACGCAGTATTTT

D: NA
J: TRBJ2-2
V: TRBV5-6
size: NA
CDR3: CASSPQTGELFF
DNA: TGTGCCAGCAGCCCTCAGACCGGGGAGCTGTTTTTT

D: NA
J: TRBJ1-5
V: TRBV28
size: NA
CDR3: CASSKTAPRGPQHF
DNA: TGTGCCAGCAGCAAGACAGCACCTCGGGGGCCCCAGCATTTT

D: NA
J: TRBJ1-1
V: TRBV6-1
size: NA
CDR3: CASSEALKGDEAFF
DNA: TGTGCCAGCAGTGAAGCGCTTAAGGGGGACGAAGCTTTCTTT

D: TRBD1
J: TRBJ2-7
V: TRBV7-3
size: NA
CDR3: CASSPGTGGEEQYF
DNA: TGTGCCAGCAGCCCAGGGACAGGGGGCGAGGAGCAGTACTTC

D: TRBD2
J: TRBJ2-1
V: TRBV5-1
size: NA
CDR3: CASRPAPGSGDNEQFF
DNA: TGCGCCAGCAGGCCCGCCCCAGGTAGCGGGGACAATGAGCAGTTCTTC

D: TRBD2
J: TRBJ2-7
V: TRBV5-1
size: once
CDR3: CASGREGDSYEQYF
DNA: TGCGCCAGCGGCCGGGAGGGGGACTCCTACGAGCAGTACTTC

D: NA
J: TRBJ1-5
V: TRBV5-1
size: NA
CDR3: CASSLGQRNQPQHF
DNA: TGCGCCAGCAGCTTGGGACAGCGCAATCAGCCCCAGCATTTT

D: TRBD1
J: TRBJ1-2
V: TRBV4-1
size: few
CDR3: CASSQGGGGLYGYTF
DNA: TGCGCCAGCAGCCAAGGGGGAGGGGGCCTCTATGGCTACACCTTC

D: TRBD1
J: TRBJ1-1
V: TRBV5-1
size: NA
CDR3: CASSSGQGTYTEAFF
DNA: TGCGCCAGCAGCTCGGGACAGGGGACGTACACTGAAGCTTTCTTT

D: NA
J: TRBJ1-1
V: TRBV11-2
size: NA
CDR3: CASSLAFSTEAFF
DNA: TGTGCCAGCAGCTTAGCCTTTAGCACTGAAGCTTTCTTT

D: NA
J: TRBJ2-1
V: TRBV7-2
size: NA
CDR3: CASSPPAVNNEQFF
DNA: TGTGCCAGCAGCCCCCCGGCGGTTAACAATGAGCAGTTCTTC

D: NA
J: TRBJ2-7
V: TRBV30
size: NA
CDR3: CAWNPIGSYEQYF
DNA: TGTGCCTGGAACCCTATTGGCTCCTACGAGCAGTACTTC

D: NA
J: TRBJ2-3
V: TRBV6-5
size: NA
CDR3: CASKGEMGTQYF
DNA: TGTGCCAGCAAGGGAGAAATGGGTACGCAGTATTTT

D: NA
J: TRBJ2-7
V: TRBV18
size: few
CDR3: CASSPPGGSYEQYF
DNA: TGTGCCAGCTCACCACCCGGAGGCTCCTACGAGCAGTACTTC

D: NA
J: TRBJ2-1
V: TRBV4-3
size: NA
CDR3: CASSQAWIGSDEQFF
DNA: TGCGCCAGCAGCCAAGCTTGGATCGGGAGCGATGAGCAGTTCTTC

D: TRBD2
J: TRBJ2-2
V: TRBV11-2
size: NA
CDR3: CASSFTSGGITGELFF
DNA: TGTGCCAGCAGCTTCACTAGCGGGGGGATCACCGGGGAGCTGTTTTTT

D: TRBD2
J: TRBJ2-3
V: TRBV9
size: NA
CDR3: CASSVGVGLAGGRDTQYF
DNA: TGTGCCAGCAGCGTAGGTGTCGGACTAGCGGGAGGGAGAGATACGCAGTATTTT

D: TRBD1
J: TRBJ1-4
V: TRBV10-3
size: NA
CDR3: CAISENRGLEKLFF
DNA: TGTGCCATCAGTGAGAACAGGGGCCTAGAAAAACTGTTTTTT

D: TRBD1
J: TRBJ1-2
V: TRBV28
size: NA
CDR3: CASSLQGENGYTF
DNA: TGTGCCAGCAGCCTACAGGGGGAAAATGGCTACACCTTC

D: NA
J: TRBJ1-1
V: TRBV7-9
size: few
CDR3: CASSLVGLSEAFF
DNA: TGTGCCAGCAGCTTAGTGGGGTTATCTGAAGCTTTCTTT

D: NA
J: TRBJ1-4
V: TRBV18
size: once
CDR3: CASSPMTGPVEKLFF
DNA: TGTGCCAGCTCACCAATGACGGGCCCCGTAGAAAAACTGTTTTTT

D: NA
J: TRBJ1-1
V: TRBV4-1
size: NA
CDR3: CASSQGSGFYTEAFF
DNA: TGCGCCAGCAGCCAAGGATCAGGGTTCTATACTGAAGCTTTCTTT

D: NA
J: TRBJ1-1
V: TRBV7-2
size: NA
CDR3: CASSLSRGLDTEAFF
DNA: TGTGCCAGCAGCTTGTCCAGGGGCTTGGACACTGAAGCTTTCTTT

D: NA
J: TRBJ1-1
V: TRBV29-1
size: once
CDR3: CSVVQGTIEAFF
DNA: TGCAGCGTTGTACAGGGAACTATTGAAGCTTTCTTT